This TCR beta chain emerged from a study of T cells in Graves' hyperthyroidism and ophthalmopathy (dated by TCRdb to between 2019 and 2020). About the study as a whole: Peripheral blood was collected at initial diagnosis, before any treatment. To identify TCR V-J signatures that set the groups apart, the researchers used a discovery cohort of about a hundred patients, made up of some 41 with Graves' ophthalmopathy and about 60 with stable Graves' hyperthyroidism. TCR Vbeta CDR3 sequencing of some 140 peripheral blood samples (around 45 ophthalmopathy, 75 to 80 hyperthyroidism and some 17 progressor patients) is reported in the paper. After blood sampling, hyperthyroidism patients were treated with methimazole at a starting dose of 30 mg daily, and ophthalmopathy patients were treated with high-dose intravenous methylprednisolone. In addition, the study compared T-cell repertoires in thyroid tissue and in blood from five or six Graves' hyperthyroidism patients. The approximately 98 discovery patients were randomly divided into training and test sets at a 7:3 ratio. Whether ophthalmopathy could be predicted prospectively was tested in an independent validation cohort made up of roughly 19 hyperthyroidism patients plus 17 patients who later progressed to ophthalmopathy. What the authors observed across the whole study: No statistical method was used to set the sample size in advance, and investigators knew the group allocation. Most expanded thyroid clonotypes (frequency above 0.001) were also found in blood, which suggests that blood repertoires may mirror thyroid immune responses. In validation, the model predicted progression to ophthalmopathy with roughly 66% sensitivity and 72% to 85% specificity, a median of roughly seven months before onset. In cross-validation, a model built on a 13 V-J signature told ophthalmopathy apart from stable hyperthyroidism with 85% to 90% sensitivity and 81% to 82% specificity, and in testing the same model reached 80%/75%.

Graves' hyperthyroidism was defined as stable when no progression to ophthalmopathy occurred over 18 months of follow-up. Hyperthyroidism patients were newly diagnosed, had a disease duration of under 2 months, and were aged 18 to 65 years. Patients with uncontrolled infections, other autoimmune diseases, pregnancy or lactation were excluded. Diagnoses were established on the basis of clinical symptoms, serum thyroxine and TRAb, thyroid ultrasound, and orbital computed tomography. Ficoll-Paque density gradient centrifugation was used to isolate PBMCs from 10 ml of fresh peripheral blood. Trizol reagent was used to extract total RNA, and RNA quality was then checked on an Agilent 2100 Bioanalyzer. Amplification of TCR beta CDR3 regions was carried out from RNA transcripts. For the first round of RT-PCR on the TCR CDR3, the HTBI primer set was used together with the Qiagen OneStep RT-PCR kit. Libraries were constructed in a second round of multiplex PCR, after which size selection and purification were performed. The libraries were sequenced on an Illumina HiSeq2000 using paired-end 100 bp reads. In the authors' own workflow: SOAPnuke was used to process the raw data, removing reads that contained adapters or uncalled bases, had a mean Phred below 15, or lacked an exact match to the constant primer or identifier. High-quality paired reads were merged using COPE v1.2.5, and each unique nucleotide sequence was defined as a clonotype. MiTCR v1.1 was used to align the clonotypes against IMGT TRBV, TRBD and TRBJ reference segments. The analysis included only V-J combinations with a frequency above 0.0001, which together covered 99% to 99.2% of the repertoires. The TCS score was defined as the ratio of F50 (clonal expansion) to E x V (chaos), calculated using BLOSUM62-based TCRdist between CDR3 peptides within each V-J. Welch's t-statistics and random forest reduced 500 to 550 V-J features to about 13, which were used in a naive Bayes classifier (R e1071). TCRdb redid the processing of the public reads, applying fastp at Q25 and MiXCR, and retained in-frame beta chains. Each CDR3 protein gets just one entry, which takes the most common genes and DNA from the rows behind it. The V and J calls reflect TCRdb's pipeline rather than the authors' work. Counted in this sample were around 420,000 distinct CDR3 sequences; 15% to 18% of them appeared once. The ten largest clones capture about 14% of the sample.

For this chain, trimming is 6 bases at the V end and 1 base at the J end, and the number of junction bases without a gene match is 6. Inclusive of the bounding cysteine and phenylalanine, the CDR3 is 15 residues long. CDR3 DNA only is kept here, 45 bases in frame from base 1. This clonotype was picked up many times. Its antigen target is currently unknown. Per-base qualities were not stored, and no clone one base away is much larger. What was sequenced was blood. Recombination joined TRBV12-3 or TRBV12-4 with TRBJ2-1, with 7 bases in between that match TRBD2. The clonotype was recovered from a woman aged 18-29 years with Graves' hyperthyroidism. The DNA reads as follows: TGTGCCAGCAGCTGGGGGGGTCATTCCTACAATGAGCAGTTCTTC. Its protein is CASSWGGHSYNEQFF.